The table lists the clone carrying this T cell receptor (beta chain) with a few counts. Its antigen is still unknown. The source of the sample is a study of T-cell memory formation after mild COVID-19. Study background: In these data, TCR clusters were largely donor specific.

5'RACE with constant-segment primers yielded barcoded, UMI-tagged TCR alpha and TCR beta cDNA libraries. TCRdb analysed the 5' RACE reads with MiXCR anew, one entry per CDR3 protein. This table holds around 320,000 distinct CDR3 sequences, 14% found once. V lost 0 bases to trimming and J lost 4 bases, with 14 bases between them. Per the germline V gene, CDR1 is LGHNA and CDR2 is YNFKEQ. The length of the CDR3 is 16 residues. Study observations and caveats: Memory sampled before infection contained some responding clones, suggesting cross-reactive memory joined. Whereas later expanders leaned CD4+, clones contracting day 15 to 85 showed a balanced CD4/CD8 makeup.

The V call is TRBV4-2, the J call TRBJ2-3; tentative D call: TRBD1 (6 bases). The specimen sequenced was PBMCs or a T cell subset sorted from them (not recorded which). This TCR was recovered from a man aged 18 to 30 who had mild COVID-19 (a few samples of this study predate the infection). Cell type and time point are not known. Here the CDR3 reads CASSQEQGTIADTQYF. DNA for the CDR3: TGTGCCAGCAGCCAAGAGCAGGGGACGATAGCAGATACGCAGTATTTT.